The clone carrying this T cell receptor beta chain appeared many times. From RNA transcripts, TCR beta CDR3 regions were amplified. TCR CDR3 regions were first amplified by RT-PCR with HTBI primers. TCRdb used MiXCR to reprocess the multiplex PCR reads, holding one entry per CDR3 protein. The repertoire holds some 300,000 distinct CDR3 sequences, roughly an eighth seen once, with around 8% in the top ten. This specimen comes from a study of T cells in Graves' hyperthyroidism and ophthalmopathy. The hyperthyroidism was newly diagnosed and had lasted under 2 months; the patients were aged 18 to 65. Orbital computed tomography and thyroid ultrasound, together with serum TRAb and thyroxine and clinical symptoms, were used for diagnoses. V lost 1 base and J lost 10, with 11 bases in between. The germline gives CDR1 LGHDT, CDR2 YNNKEL (reference sequence). This CDR3 contains 13 residues.

This chain links TRBV3-1 with TRBJ1-5; weak D call: TRBD1 (6 bases). The sequence was collected from a woman aged 40-49 years with Graves' hyperthyroidism. The sequencing input was blood. The CDR3 DNA reads TGTGCCAGCAGCCAAGGAGAGGACAGCCCCCAGCATTTT. It is translated as CASSQGEDSPQHF.